This T cell receptor beta chain was profiled in a study of PD-L1 blockade in urothelial cancer. Study-wide context: Male sex and bladder-origin urothelial cancer were recorded for twenty-five of 29 patients.

For this clone: Its antigen remains unidentified.

Time point of the sample: peripheral blood 6 weeks after treatment start. Notes on the study in general: Pretreatment peripheral blood TCR clonality that fell below the median predicted better survival among the patients studied.

Every PCR got spiked synthetic TCR analog templates. Libraries were prepared by immunoSEQ multiplex PCR; TCRdb keeps only in-frame clonotypes and omits some of them. Here the sample spans roughly 110,000 clones, more than 85% being singletons. This TCR was sampled from a man aged 60-69 years with urothelial cancer. The input for sequencing was PBMCs, taken around atezolizumab (anti-PD-L1) treatment.

This CDR3 reads CASSEVGRGEAFF. CDR3 DNA: TGTGCCAGCAGTGAAGTAGGTCGGGGAGAAGCTTTCTTT. V is TRBV6-1 and J is TRBJ1-1; no firm D call. From germline, CDR1 is MNHNS and CDR2 SASEGT. Trimming cost V 1 base and J 8 bases, with 11 bases left between them. CDR3 length: 13 residues.